This T cell receptor (beta chain) originates from a study of T cell responses to AZD1222 COVID-19 vaccine. The germline CDR1 and CDR2 sequences are SGHVS and FNYEAQ. V trimming: 5 bases; J trimming: 5 bases; junction bases outside the gene matches: 10. The CDR3 loop spans 15 amino acids. The table came from immunoSEQ multiplex PCR; TCRdb's copy has only in-frame clones and leaves some out. The sample shows approximately 88,000 clones, around nine tenths of them seen only once. The material sequenced was peripheral blood, taken 28 days after the second AZD1222 dose. The source of this sequence is an adult who received the AZD1222 COVID-19 vaccine. The chain employs TRBV7-6 and TRBJ2-7; 9 bases agree with TRBD1. CDR3 in DNA: TGTGCCAGCAGCCTCCAGGGACAGGGTACAAACGAGCAGTACTTC. It translates to CASSLQGQGTNEQYF.